This T cell receptor (beta chain) was profiled in a study of neurological immune-mediated disorders. V lost 1 base and J 7 bases, leaving 11 bases between the germline ends. From germline, CDR1 is SQVTM and CDR2 ANQGSEA. This CDR3 comprises 13 residues. Time point defined: technical triplicate 1. Every sequencing run produced over 170 million TCR-beta sequences, and the sequences from any one run covered 15-18 subjects. From the 5' RACE reads, TCRdb called clonotypes with MiXCR, one entry per CDR3 protein. The sample has 35,000 to 40,000 distinct CDR3 sequences; 11% are singletons. Sequencing was done on a sample of PBMCs. The chain uses TRBV29-1 and TRBJ2-1; tentative D call: TRBD1 (6 bases). The sequence was collected from a man aged 55 to 70 with HTLV-1-associated myelopathy (HAM/TSP). The CDR3 nucleotides are TGCAGCGTTGAAGGGTACAGGGCGAATGAGCAGTTCTTC. Its protein product is CSVEGYRANEQFF.